The 14 T cell receptor beta chains below come from one sample, sequenced in a study of blood T cell repertoires in COVID-19. Libraries were prepared by immunoSEQ multiplex PCR; TCRdb keeps only in-frame clonotypes and omits some of them. The table records some 150,000 clones, 65% to 85% of them present only once. The source material was PBMCs or T cells enriched from blood (not recorded which). These receptor sequences come from a woman aged 45-59 years who had been exposed to COVID-19.

This rearrangement joins TRBV6-5 to TRBJ1-2; D remains ambiguous. CDR3 length equals 15 residues. From germline, CDR1 is MNHEY and CDR2 SVGAGI. The V end was cut by 0 bases, the J end by 4 bases, with 12 bases between. CDR3 region: CASSYSMSGIYGYTF. In DNA, the CDR3 is TGTGCCAGCAGTTACTCGATGTCAGGCATCTATGGCTACACCTTC.

The gene calls are TRBV7-2 and TRBJ2-7; 9 nucleotides agree with TRBD2. V dropped 9 bases and J dropped 2; count of bases not matched to a gene: 8. Germline CDR1 is SGHTA and CDR2 is FQGNSA. The CDR3 has 14 amino acids. The chain's CDR3 is CASLSGSGTYEQYF. The CDR3 DNA reads TGTGCCAGTCTTAGCGGGAGTGGAACCTACGAGCAGTACTTC.

V and J are TRBV10-3 and TRBJ2-1, with D possibly matching TRBD2 (6 bases). V lost 6 bases and J 12 bases, leaving 27 bases between the germline ends. This CDR3 comprises 16 residues. In germline, CDR1 is ENHRY, CDR2 SYGVKD. For the CDR3, the DNA is TGTGCCATCAGAACCGGAGTGGCGGGGTACCTGTGGTGGCAGTTCTTC. Translated: CAIRTGVAGYLWWQFF.

The rearrangement links TRBV7-3 to TRBJ2-3, with 9 nucleotides matching TRBD1. The CDR3 loop spans 11 amino acids. The V and J ends lost 5 bases and 14 bases, in that order; junction bases with no gene match: 5. CDR1 and CDR2 from the germline V gene are SGHTA and FQGTGA. In nucleotides, the CDR3 is TGTGCCAGCAGCAACCGGGACAGGGTGTATTTT. It encodes CASSNRDRVYF.

The J gene is TRBJ2-1, the V gene TRBV24-1, with D uncertain. The CDR3 extends over 13 amino acids. Germline CDR1 is KGHDR and CDR2 is SFDVKD. V gave up 12 bases and J gave up 6 bases, with 17 bases separating them. Here the CDR3 reads CAVQEPHRNEQFF. In nucleotides, the CDR3 is TGTGCCGTTCAGGAACCTCACCGCAATGAGCAGTTCTTC.

This clone turned up a few times. The V call is TRBV10-2, the J call TRBJ1-5; the D gene is possibly TRBD1 (5 bases). The CDR3 has 12 residues. Per germline, CDR1 WSHSY and CDR2 SAAADI. V was pared by 6 bases and J by 11 bases, with 14 bases between. The CDR3 protein is CASRAGGETQHF. The CDR3 coding sequence is TGCGCCAGCAGGGCTGGGGGGGAGACCCAGCATTTT.

The chain joins TRBV27 to TRBJ1-5; 8 bases agree with TRBD1. The J segment lost 6 bases and the V segment lost 6 bases, leaving 7 bases of the junction unmatched. Germline V gene sequence: CDR1 MNHEY, CDR2 SMNVEV (reference sequence). The CDR3 contains 14 residues. The CDR3: CASRTGAAGQPQHF. In nucleotides, the CDR3 is TGTGCCAGCAGGACAGGGGCCGCGGGTCAGCCCCAGCATTTT.

The rearrangement joins TRBV15 to TRBJ1-6, with 8 bases lining up with TRBD1. Germline CDR1 reads LNHNV; CDR2 reads YYDKDF (reference sequence). The CDR3 has 13 amino acids. With 5 bases clipped from V and 8 bases from J, the junction kept 2 bases outside the gene matches. DNA for the CDR3: TGTGCCACCAGCGGACAGGGTGATTCACCCCTCCACTTT. This gives the protein CATSGQGDSPLHF.

V gene TRBV19 combines with J gene TRBJ1-2; D is unclear. V gave up 8 bases and J gave up 6 bases, with 13 bases separating them. CDR3 length: 12 amino acids. CDR1 and CDR2 (germline): LNHDA, SQIVND (reference sequence). The CDR3 loop reads CASSVGVNGYTF. The CDR3 DNA reads TGTGCCAGTTCTGTCGGAGTAAATGGCTACACCTTC.

The chain carries TRBV2 and TRBJ1-5; tentatively, D is TRBD1 (6 bases). From germline, CDR1 is SNHLY and CDR2 FYNNEI. This CDR3 is 15 amino acids long. With 3 bases removed from V and 1 base from J, the gap between germline ends came to 10 bases. The CDR3 DNA reads TGTGCCAGCAGTGACTATGGGGGCAGCAATCAGCCCCAGCATTTT. It translates to CASSDYGGSNQPQHF.

This sequence joins TRBV3-1 (or the pseudogene TRBV3-2) and TRBJ1-2, with 7 bases that match TRBD1. This CDR3 is built from 13 residues. Germline CDR1 and CDR2: LGHDT and YNNKEL (reference sequence). V was pared by 1 base and J by 8 bases, with 4 bases of the junction left unmatched. CDR3 loop: CASSQGDSGGYTF. The DNA of the CDR3 is TGTGCCAGCAGCCAAGGGGACAGTGGGGGCTACACCTTC.

The chain uses TRBV6-6 and TRBJ1-1, with D possibly matching TRBD1 (5 bases). The CDR3 is 13 amino acids. V was cut by 6 bases and J by 3 bases, with 11 bases left in between. The germline CDR1 and CDR2 sequences are MNHNY and SVGAGI (reference sequence). The CDR3 region has the DNA TGTGCCAGCAGGTATGGGGCCGACACTGAAGCTTTCTTT. This sequence encodes CASRYGADTEAFF.

The chain joins TRBV19 to TRBJ2-1, with a weak D call TRBD1 (7 bases). The germline V gene has CDR1 LNHDA and CDR2 SQIVND (reference sequence). The V and J ends lost 6 bases and 5 bases respectively, with 17 bases between them. This CDR3 region has 15 residues. CDR3 region: CASRPGGTANNEQFF. Written as DNA, the CDR3 is TGTGCCAGTAGGCCTGGGGGGACAGCAAACAATGAGCAGTTCTTC.

The V gene is TRBV2, the J gene TRBJ2-5; D unresolved. V lost 8 bases and J lost 5, with 12 bases in between. The CDR3 has 12 amino acids. Germline V gene sequence: CDR1 SNHLY, CDR2 FYNNEI. This CDR3 reads CASSQNRETQYF. DNA for the CDR3: TGTGCCAGCTCGCAAAACCGGGAGACCCAGTACTTC. The full variable domain, rest sourced from reference TRBV2 and TRBJ2-5, is EPEVTQTPSHQVTQMGQEVILRCVPISNHLYFYWYRQILGQKVEFLVSFYNNEISEKSEIFDDQFSVERPDGSNFTLKIRSTKLEDSAMYFCASSQNRETQYFGPGTRLLVL.